This T cell receptor beta chain was captured by sequencing in a study of tumor and adjacent non-tumor tissue in lung cancer. Study-level points and caveats: Tumor repertoires had a smaller top 100 clone share than normal lung.

A note on this clonotype: The antigen remains undetermined. One end of the junction does not line up with germline, which may come from a read error.

TCRbeta libraries were built with three rounds of nested PCR, modified from ARM-PCR. Each CDR3 protein gets one entry after TCRdb re-called the multiplex PCR reads with MiXCR. The sample gives 60,000 to 85,000 distinct CDR3 sequences, approximately 73% of which show up once; 28% is in the top ten. The template was RNA from unsorted bulk tissue. Chemotherapy-naive patients with new lung cancer underwent thoracic surgery in China, August–late 2014. CDR1 and CDR2 from the germline V gene are MNHNS and SASEGT. This CDR3 comprises 16 residues. Sequenced input: lung tumor tissue. This receptor was obtained from a man in his sixties with non-small cell lung cancer. The rearrangement uses TRBV6-1 and TRBJ2-7; TRBD2 agrees at 7 bases. The CDR3 protein is CASSEAGAESSYERYF. The DNA for the CDR3 is TGTGCCAGCAGTGAGGCGGGAGCCGAAAGCTCATACGAGCGGTACTTC.